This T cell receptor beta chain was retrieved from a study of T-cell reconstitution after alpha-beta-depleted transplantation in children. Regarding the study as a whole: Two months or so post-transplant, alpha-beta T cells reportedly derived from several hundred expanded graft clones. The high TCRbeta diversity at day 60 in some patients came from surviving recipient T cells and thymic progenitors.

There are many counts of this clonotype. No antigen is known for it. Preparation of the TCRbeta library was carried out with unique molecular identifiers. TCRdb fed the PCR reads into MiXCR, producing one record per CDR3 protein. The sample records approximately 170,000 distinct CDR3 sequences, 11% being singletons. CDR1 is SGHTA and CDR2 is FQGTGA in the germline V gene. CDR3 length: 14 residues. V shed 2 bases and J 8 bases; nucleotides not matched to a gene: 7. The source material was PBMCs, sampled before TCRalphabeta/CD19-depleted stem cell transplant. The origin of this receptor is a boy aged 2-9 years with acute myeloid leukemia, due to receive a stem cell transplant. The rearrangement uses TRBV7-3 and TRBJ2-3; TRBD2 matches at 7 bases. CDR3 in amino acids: CASSLVASGGTQYF. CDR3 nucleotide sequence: TGTGCCAGCAGCTTAGTCGCTAGCGGTGGTACGCAGTATTTT.